This TCR beta chain was retrieved from a study of shared clonotypes between healthy human individuals. Looking at the study overall: Plates per donor: three CD4 naive, three CD4 memory, two CD8 naive, one CD8 memory.

Note on this clone: The antigen remains undetermined.

Study observations and caveats: For naive CD4 cells, roughly 5% of clonotypes were shared across a few donors. Relative to clonotypes present in all four donors, those not shared had lower generation probabilities.

As processed by the authors: Filtering differed for immunoSEQ, which gave only junction sequences without quality scores. Method: immunoSEQ multiplex PCR; TCRdb's copy keeps in-frame clones and lacks some. That table is the source of V, J and clone size, and D and trimming were worked out from the DNA. Here the sample spans about a million clones, less than 85% being singletons. The V segment lost 4 bases and the J segment 3 bases; nucleotides outside the gene matches: 10. This CDR3 has 15 amino acids. CDR1 is SGHRS and CDR2 is YFSETQ in the germline V gene. This receptor was identified in a young man in good health. The sample was memory CD4+ T cells sorted from blood. Subset denoted: CD45RA-negative fraction. J is TRBJ2-7 and V is TRBV5-1, with 7 bases that match TRBD1. CDR3 protein: CASSRGQSSRYEQYF. Written as DNA, the CDR3 is TGCGCCAGCAGCCGGGGACAGAGCTCCCGCTACGAGCAGTACTTC.